This T cell receptor (beta chain) was captured in a study of OX40 agonist ivuxolimab in advanced cancers. V was clipped by 4 bases and J by 0 bases, with 15 bases between them. Germline CDR1 is SGDLS and CDR2 is YYNGEE. CDR3 length equals 16 residues. Method: immunoSEQ multiplex PCR; TCRdb's copy keeps in-frame clones and lacks some. The sample holds about 29,000 clones, approximately 90% seen once. Notes on the study in general: With doses of 0.1 to 3.0 mg/kg, CD4+ and CD8+ blood T cells had undergone clonal expansion by week 6.

Points on this clone: The antigen remains undetermined.

The receptor was derived from an adult with an advanced solid tumor such as melanoma, head and neck, liver or kidney cancer. Here the sequenced sample was CD4+ or CD8+ T cells sorted from blood, taken in a trial of the OX40 agonist ivuxolimab. The gene calls are TRBV9 and TRBJ2-3; TRBD1 or TRBD2 may be the D gene (5 bases each). The CDR3 sequence is CASSLPRGTSTDTQYF. The CDR3 DNA is TGTGCCAGCAGCCTGCCGAGGGGCACTAGCACAGATACGCAGTATTTT.